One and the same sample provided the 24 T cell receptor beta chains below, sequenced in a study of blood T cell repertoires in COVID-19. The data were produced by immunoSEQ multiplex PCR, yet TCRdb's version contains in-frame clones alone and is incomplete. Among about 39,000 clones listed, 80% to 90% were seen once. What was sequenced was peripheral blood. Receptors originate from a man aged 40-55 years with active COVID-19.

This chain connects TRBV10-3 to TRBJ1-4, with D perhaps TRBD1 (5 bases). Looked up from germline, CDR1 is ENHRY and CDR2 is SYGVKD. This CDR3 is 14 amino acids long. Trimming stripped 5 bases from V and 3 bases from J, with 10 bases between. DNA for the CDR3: TGTGCCATCAGTACGGGGGGACCTAATGAAAAACTGTTTTTT. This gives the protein CAISTGGPNEKLFF.

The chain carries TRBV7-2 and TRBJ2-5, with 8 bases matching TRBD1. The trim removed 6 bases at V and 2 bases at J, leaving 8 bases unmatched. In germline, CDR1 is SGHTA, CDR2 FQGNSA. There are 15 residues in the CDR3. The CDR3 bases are TGTGCCAGCAGTTACGACAGGGGCCTACAAGAGACCCAGTACTTC. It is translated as CASSYDRGLQETQYF.

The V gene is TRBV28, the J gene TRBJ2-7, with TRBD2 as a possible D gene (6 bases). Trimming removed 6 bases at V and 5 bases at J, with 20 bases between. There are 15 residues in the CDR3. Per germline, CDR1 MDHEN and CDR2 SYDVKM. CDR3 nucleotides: TGTGCCAGCAGCCTCGGGGCTAGCTGGAGGGACGAGCAGTACTTC. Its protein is CASSLGASWRDEQYF.

CDR3 in DNA: TGTGCCAGCTCACCGCAGGTGCGGAACACTGAAGCTTTCTTT. This encodes CASSPQVRNTEAFF. The chain couples TRBV18 to TRBJ1-1; D gene uncertain. Trimming cost V 3 bases and J 1 base, with 9 bases left between them. Germline CDR1 is KGHSH and CDR2 is LQKENI. The CDR3 has 14 residues. The full variable domain, with the rest looked up from reference TRBV18 and TRBJ1-1, is NAGVMQNPRHLVRRRGQEARLRCSPMKGHSHVYWYRQLPEEGLKFMVYLQKENIIDESGMPKERFSAEFPKEGPSILRIQQVVRGDSAAYFCASSPQVRNTEAFFGQGTRLTVV.

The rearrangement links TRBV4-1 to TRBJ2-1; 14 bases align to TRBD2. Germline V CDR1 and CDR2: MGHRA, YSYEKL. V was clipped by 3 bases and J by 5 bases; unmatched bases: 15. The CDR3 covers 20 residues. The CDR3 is CASSHLGLAGGLKTHNEQFF. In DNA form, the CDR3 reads TGCGCCAGCAGCCATCTTGGACTAGCGGGAGGCCTAAAGACACACAATGAGCAGTTCTTC.

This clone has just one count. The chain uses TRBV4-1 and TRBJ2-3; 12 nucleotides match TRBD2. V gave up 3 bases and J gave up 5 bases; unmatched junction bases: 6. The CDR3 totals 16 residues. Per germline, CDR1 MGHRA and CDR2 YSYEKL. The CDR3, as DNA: TGCGCCAGCAGCCATCTAGCGGGAGGGCCGGGAGATACGCAGTATTTT. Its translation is CASSHLAGGPGDTQYF.

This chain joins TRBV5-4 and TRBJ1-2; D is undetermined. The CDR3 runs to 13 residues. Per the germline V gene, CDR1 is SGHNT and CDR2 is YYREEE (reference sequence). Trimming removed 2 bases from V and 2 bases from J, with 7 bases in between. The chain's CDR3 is CASSFDGNYGYTF. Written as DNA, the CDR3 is TGTGCCAGCAGCTTTGACGGGAACTATGGCTACACCTTC. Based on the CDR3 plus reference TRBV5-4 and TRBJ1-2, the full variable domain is ETGVTQSPTHLIKTRGQQVTLRCSSQSGHNTVSWYQQALGQGPQFIFQYYREEENGRGNFPPRFSGLQFPNYSSELNVNALELDDSALYLCASSFDGNYGYTFGSGTRLTVV.

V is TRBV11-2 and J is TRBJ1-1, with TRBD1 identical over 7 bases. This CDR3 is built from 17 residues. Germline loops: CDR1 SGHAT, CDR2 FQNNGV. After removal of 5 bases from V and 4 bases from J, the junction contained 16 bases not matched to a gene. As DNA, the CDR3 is TGTGCCAGCAGCACACATCGCGGGGTTCCAGGGGGCACTGAAGCTTTCTTT. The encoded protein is CASSTHRGVPGGTEAFF.

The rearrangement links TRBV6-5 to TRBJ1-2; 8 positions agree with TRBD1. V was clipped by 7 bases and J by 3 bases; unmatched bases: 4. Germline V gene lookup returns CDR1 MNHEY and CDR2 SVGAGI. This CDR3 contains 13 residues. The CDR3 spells CASTMDRDYGYTF. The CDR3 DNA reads TGTGCCAGCACCATGGACAGGGACTATGGCTACACCTTC.

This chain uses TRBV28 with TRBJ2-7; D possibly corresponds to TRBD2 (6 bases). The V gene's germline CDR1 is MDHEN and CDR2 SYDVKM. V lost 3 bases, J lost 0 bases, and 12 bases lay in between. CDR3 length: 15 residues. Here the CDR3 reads CASSFSEGSSYEQYF. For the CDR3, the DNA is TGTGCCAGCAGTTTTTCGGAGGGCAGCTCCTACGAGCAGTACTTC.

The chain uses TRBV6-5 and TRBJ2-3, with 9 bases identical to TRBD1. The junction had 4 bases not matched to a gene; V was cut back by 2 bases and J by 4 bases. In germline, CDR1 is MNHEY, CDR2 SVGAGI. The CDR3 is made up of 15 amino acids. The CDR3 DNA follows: TGTGCCAGCAGTTACCGGGGACAGGGTGCAGATACGCAGTATTTT. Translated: CASSYRGQGADTQYF.

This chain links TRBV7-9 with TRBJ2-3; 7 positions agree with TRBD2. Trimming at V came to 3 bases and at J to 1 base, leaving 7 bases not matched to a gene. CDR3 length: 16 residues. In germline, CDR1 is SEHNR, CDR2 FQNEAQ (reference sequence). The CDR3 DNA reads TGTGCCAGCAGCTTGAACGGCGGGAGCGGCACAGATACGCAGTATTTT. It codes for CASSLNGGSGTDTQYF.

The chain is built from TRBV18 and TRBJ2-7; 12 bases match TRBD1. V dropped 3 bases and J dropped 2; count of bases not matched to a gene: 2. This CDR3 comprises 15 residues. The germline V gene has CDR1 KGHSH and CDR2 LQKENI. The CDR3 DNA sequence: TGTGCCAGCTCACCCTGGGACAGGGGGCCCTACGAGCAGTACTTC. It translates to CASSPWDRGPYEQYF.

The CDR3 is CASSPTTGKNEKLFF. The CDR3 DNA sequence: TGTGCCAGCTCACCTACGACAGGAAAGAATGAAAAACTGTTTTTT. The chain is built from TRBV18 and TRBJ1-4, with D tentatively TRBD1 (6 bases). Trimming took off 3 bases at V and 5 bases at J, with 13 bases between the two ends. The CDR3 length is 15 residues. Germline CDR1 and CDR2: KGHSH and LQKENI.

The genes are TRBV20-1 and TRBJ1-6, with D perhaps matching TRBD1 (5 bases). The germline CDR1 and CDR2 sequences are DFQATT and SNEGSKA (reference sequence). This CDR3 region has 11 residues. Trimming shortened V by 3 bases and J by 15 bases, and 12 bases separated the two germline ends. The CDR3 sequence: CSASRRGYLHF. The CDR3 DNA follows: TGCAGTGCTAGTCGAAGGGGCTACCTCCACTTT.

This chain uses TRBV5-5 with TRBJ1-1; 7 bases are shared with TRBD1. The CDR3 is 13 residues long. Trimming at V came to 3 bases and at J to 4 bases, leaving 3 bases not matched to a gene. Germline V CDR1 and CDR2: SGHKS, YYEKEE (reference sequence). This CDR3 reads CASSYRGGTEAFF. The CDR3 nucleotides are TGTGCCAGCAGCTACAGGGGTGGCACTGAAGCTTTCTTT.

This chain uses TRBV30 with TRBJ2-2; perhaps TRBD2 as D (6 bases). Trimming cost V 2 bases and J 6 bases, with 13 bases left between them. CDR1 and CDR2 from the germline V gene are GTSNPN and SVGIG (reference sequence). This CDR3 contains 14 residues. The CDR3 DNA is TGTGCCTGGAGTTCCCTGGGGGGTTCCGGGGAGCTGTTTTTT. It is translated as CAWSSLGGSGELFF.

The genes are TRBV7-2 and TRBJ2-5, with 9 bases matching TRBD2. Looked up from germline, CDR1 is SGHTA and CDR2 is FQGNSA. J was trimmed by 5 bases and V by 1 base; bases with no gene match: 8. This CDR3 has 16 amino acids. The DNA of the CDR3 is TGTGCCAGCAGCTTAGTATGGCTAGCGGGACAGGAGACCCAGTACTTC. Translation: CASSLVWLAGQETQYF.

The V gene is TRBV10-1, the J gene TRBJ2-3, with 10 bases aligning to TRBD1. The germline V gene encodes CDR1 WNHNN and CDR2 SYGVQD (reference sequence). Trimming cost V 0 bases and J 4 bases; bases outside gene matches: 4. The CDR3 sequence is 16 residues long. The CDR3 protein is CASSESGTGVPDTQYF. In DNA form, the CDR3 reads TGCGCCAGCAGTGAGTCAGGGACAGGGGTCCCAGATACGCAGTATTTT.

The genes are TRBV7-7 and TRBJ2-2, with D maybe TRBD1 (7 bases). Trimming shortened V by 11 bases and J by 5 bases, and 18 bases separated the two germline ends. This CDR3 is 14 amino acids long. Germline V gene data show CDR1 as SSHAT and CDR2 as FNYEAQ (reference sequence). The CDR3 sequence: CAAGRAGGTGELFF. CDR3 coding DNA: TGTGCCGCGGGCAGGGCAGGGGGGACCGGGGAGCTGTTTTTT.

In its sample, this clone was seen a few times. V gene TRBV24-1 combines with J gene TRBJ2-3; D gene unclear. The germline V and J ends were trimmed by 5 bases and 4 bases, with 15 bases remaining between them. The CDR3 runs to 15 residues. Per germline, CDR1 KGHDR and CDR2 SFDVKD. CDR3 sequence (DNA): TGTGCCACCAGTGGTTGGGTAAGTGGGCCAGATACGCAGTATTTT. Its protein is CATSGWVSGPDTQYF.

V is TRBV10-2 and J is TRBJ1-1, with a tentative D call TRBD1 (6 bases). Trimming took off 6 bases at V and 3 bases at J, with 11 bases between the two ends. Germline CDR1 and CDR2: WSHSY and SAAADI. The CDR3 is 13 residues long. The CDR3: CASRTGLYTEAFF. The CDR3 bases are TGCGCCAGCAGGACAGGTCTGTACACTGAAGCTTTCTTT.

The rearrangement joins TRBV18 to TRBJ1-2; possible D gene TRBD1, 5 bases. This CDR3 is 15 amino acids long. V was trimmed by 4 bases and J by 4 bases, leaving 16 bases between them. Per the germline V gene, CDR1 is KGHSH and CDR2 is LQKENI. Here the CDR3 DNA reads TGTGCCAGCTCACAGGAACAGGAGTTTGGCTATGGCTACACCTTC. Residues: CASSQEQEFGYGYTF. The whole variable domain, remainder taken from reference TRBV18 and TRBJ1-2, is NAGVMQNPRHLVRRRGQEARLRCSPMKGHSHVYWYRQLPEEGLKFMVYLQKENIIDESGMPKERFSAEFPKEGPSILRIQQVVRGDSAAYFCASSQEQEFGYGYTFGSGTRLTVV.

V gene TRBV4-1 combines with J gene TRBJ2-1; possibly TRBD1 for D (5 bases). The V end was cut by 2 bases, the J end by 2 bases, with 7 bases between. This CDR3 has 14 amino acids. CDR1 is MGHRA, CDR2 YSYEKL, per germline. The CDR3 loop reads CASSQTTAYNEQFF. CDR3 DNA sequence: TGCGCCAGCAGCCAAACGACAGCCTACAATGAGCAGTTCTTC.